This T cell receptor (beta chain) was found in a study of regulatory T cells in long-lasting Graves disease. The CDR3 is 15 amino acids. The germline V gene encodes CDR1 LGHDT and CDR2 YNNKEL (reference sequence). Trimming pared 1 base from V and 7 bases from J, leaving 14 bases between. Arm-PCR with iRepertoire HTBI primers amplified the CDR3 regions for these TCR beta libraries. TCRdb processed the multiplex PCR reads anew with MiXCR; each CDR3 protein has one entry. The table lists 360,000 or so distinct CDR3 sequences, over 15% of them singletons. This clonotype was counted at least ten times. Time point defined: newly diagnosed GD, antithyroid drugs for less than 3 months. The TCR library was prepared using RNA isolated from PBMCs. Patients came through an endocrinology department, and that department was in Xi'an, China. Roughly 9 milliliters of peripheral blood were taken and placed in EDTA tubes.

These sequences were also reported in another study, on T cells in Graves' hyperthyroidism and ophthalmopathy. That report notes: The hyperthyroidism was newly diagnosed and had lasted under 2 months; the patients were aged 18 to 65.

The clonotype was recovered from a man aged 40-49 years with Graves disease. This rearrangement joins TRBV3-1 to TRBJ1-5; the D gene is possibly TRBD1 (6 bases). Sequences were derived from peripheral blood mononuclear cells (PBMCs), sampled at new diagnosis, from a patient treated with antithyroid drugs. The DNA for the CDR3 is TGTGCCAGCAGCCAAGGGTCAGGGGTTGACCAGCCCCAGCATTTT. It encodes CASSQGSGVDQPQHF.